The 14 T cell receptor beta chains listed next were all sequenced from one sample in a study of blood T cell repertoires in COVID-19. Assay used: immunoSEQ multiplex PCR; TCRdb lists only in-frame clones, some missing. The sample records around 290,000 clones, 70% to 90% being singletons. Material for sequencing was PBMCs or T cells enriched from blood (not recorded which). The receptors originated from an older woman in a cohort exposed to, infected with or recovered from COVID-19 (not recorded which).

The V call is TRBV7-6, the J call TRBJ2-3; 13 bases agree with TRBD2. The length of the CDR3 is 18 residues. Germline V gene lookup returns CDR1 SGHVS and CDR2 FNYEAQ. The trim removed 5 bases at V and 0 bases at J, leaving 8 bases unmatched. The CDR3 DNA is TGTGCCAGCAGCCCGCGGACTAGCGGGAGAACTAGCACAGATACGCAGTATTTT. This translates into CASSPRTSGRTSTDTQYF.

This clone came up a few times. The chain combines TRBV2 with TRBJ2-7; TRBD1 agrees at 9 bases. Per germline, CDR1 SNHLY and CDR2 FYNNEI. The CDR3 extends over 16 amino acids. With 8 bases clipped from V and 1 base from J, the junction kept 12 bases outside the gene matches. The CDR3, as DNA: TGTGCCAGCCACCTTTTAACCGGGACAGGGTCCTACGAGCAGTACTTC. Translating gives CASHLLTGTGSYEQYF.

The chain joins TRBV9 to TRBJ2-2; TRBD1 is a possible D gene (6 bases). CDR1 SGDLS and CDR2 YYNGEE come from the germline V gene. The V and J ends lost 4 bases and 3 bases respectively, with 19 bases between them. The CDR3 sequence is 17 residues long. As DNA, the CDR3 is TGTGCCAGCAGCTTACCAAACGGGTCAGGGGACACCGGGGAGCTGTTTTTT. The encoded protein is CASSLPNGSGDTGELFF.

This clone was counted a single time. V usage is TRBV9 and J usage is TRBJ2-1; possible D gene TRBD2, 6 bases. Germline lookup yields CDR1 SGDLS and CDR2 YYNGEE. This CDR3 is 15 amino acids long. V shed 4 bases and J shed 2 bases, with 13 bases lying between them. In DNA, the CDR3 is TGTGCCAGCAGCCCATCTGGCGGGACCTACAATGAGCAGTTCTTC. Encoded protein: CASSPSGGTYNEQFF. Based on the CDR3 plus reference TRBV9 and TRBJ2-1, the full variable domain is DSGVTQTPKHLITATGQRVTLRCSPRSGDLSVYWYQQSLDQGLQFLIQYYNGEERAKGNILERFSAQQFPDLHSELNLSSLELGDSALYFCASSPSGGTYNEQFFGPGTRLTVL.

V is TRBV7-9 and J is TRBJ2-5; a weak D match, TRBD2 (5 bases). Germline assignment: CDR1 SEHNR and CDR2 FQNEAQ (reference sequence). The length of the CDR3 is 15 residues. V lost 2 bases, J lost 5 bases, and 15 bases lay in between. The CDR3 nucleotides read TGTGCCAGCAGCTTAAAAGGCTTGGAGGAGGAGACCCAGTACTTC. Translating gives CASSLKGLEEETQYF.

This chain joins TRBV2 and TRBJ2-5; 7 bases line up with TRBD2. The length of the CDR3 is 13 residues. The trim removed 8 bases at V and 4 bases at J, leaving 7 bases unmatched. Looked up from germline, CDR1 is SNHLY and CDR2 is FYNNEI. The CDR3 sequence is CASLAGARETQYF. CDR3 sequence (DNA): TGTGCCAGCCTTGCGGGAGCCCGAGAGACCCAGTACTTC.

This clone was observed a few times. The chain couples TRBV6-2 or TRBV6-3 to TRBJ2-2; D not resolved. The ends were cut back, 3 bases at V and 3 bases at J, with 5 bases in the middle. The CDR3 totals 13 residues. Germline assignment: CDR1 MNHEY and CDR2 SVGEGT. This chain's CDR3 is CASSYTDTGELFF. CDR3 nucleotide sequence: TGTGCCAGCAGTTATACGGACACCGGGGAGCTGTTTTTT.

V gene TRBV27 combines with J gene TRBJ1-6; D gene unclear. Germline values: CDR1 MNHEY, CDR2 SMNVEV (reference sequence). V was cut by 10 bases and J by 6 bases, with 16 bases left in between. CDR3 length: 14 residues. The chain's CDR3 is CATRERAANSPLHF. The CDR3, as DNA: TGTGCCACCCGCGAGCGGGCAGCTAATTCACCCCTCCACTTT.

This clone showed up many times. The V call is TRBV5-3, the J call TRBJ2-6, with 7 bases fitting TRBD1. TRBV5-3 is filed as an ORF, its function uncertain. V shed 0 bases, J shed 2 bases, and the junction held 8 bases outside the gene matches. The CDR3 has 18 residues. The CDR3 loop reads CARSLVDRDGAGANVLTF. Written as DNA, the CDR3 is TGTGCCAGAAGCTTGGTCGACAGGGATGGAGCTGGGGCCAACGTCCTGACTTTC.

The genes are TRBV2 and TRBJ2-1; TRBD2 agrees at 11 bases. With V trimmed by 3 bases and J by 8 bases, 6 bases remained unmatched. Germline V gene sequence: CDR1 SNHLY, CDR2 FYNNEI. The CDR3 contains 15 residues. The CDR3 is CASSDGLAGGYEQFF. The DNA for the CDR3 is TGTGCCAGCAGTGACGGGCTAGCGGGAGGTTATGAGCAGTTCTTC.

The chain joins TRBV2 to TRBJ1-4; 8 nucleotides match TRBD1. V gave up 8 bases and J gave up 5 bases; unmatched junction bases: 1. The CDR3 spans 12 residues. Germline V lookup: CDR1 SNHLY, CDR2 FYNNEI. CDR3 loop: CASRDRNEKLFF. The CDR3, as DNA: TGTGCCAGCCGGGACAGGAATGAAAAACTGTTTTTT.

This chain links TRBV19 with TRBJ1-2, with D unclear. V was trimmed by 1 base and J by 2 bases, leaving 8 bases between them. The CDR3 sequence is 14 residues long. Germline CDR1 reads LNHDA; CDR2 reads SQIVND (reference sequence). Written as DNA, the CDR3 is TGTGCCAGTAGTATAGCAACGGGGAACTATGGCTACACCTTC. It codes for CASSIATGNYGYTF.

The rearrangement joins TRBV28 to TRBJ2-5; TRBD2 is a possible D gene (5 bases). Per the germline V gene, CDR1 is MDHEN and CDR2 is SYDVKM. Trimming pared 1 base from V and 1 base from J, leaving 10 bases between. The CDR3 extends over 15 amino acids. The CDR3 reads CASSLYGGPQETQYF. The CDR3 DNA is TGTGCCAGCAGTTTATATGGCGGGCCCCAAGAGACCCAGTACTTC.

The V gene is TRBV11-3, the J gene TRBJ1-1; tentatively, D is TRBD1 (5 bases). The germline gives CDR1 SGHNT, CDR2 YENEEA. CDR3 length: 12 residues. Trimming shortened V by 5 bases and J by 7 bases, and 11 bases separated the two germline ends. CDR3 loop: CASSQRGGEAFF. CDR3 DNA: TGTGCCAGCAGCCAGCGGGGGGGTGAAGCTTTCTTT.